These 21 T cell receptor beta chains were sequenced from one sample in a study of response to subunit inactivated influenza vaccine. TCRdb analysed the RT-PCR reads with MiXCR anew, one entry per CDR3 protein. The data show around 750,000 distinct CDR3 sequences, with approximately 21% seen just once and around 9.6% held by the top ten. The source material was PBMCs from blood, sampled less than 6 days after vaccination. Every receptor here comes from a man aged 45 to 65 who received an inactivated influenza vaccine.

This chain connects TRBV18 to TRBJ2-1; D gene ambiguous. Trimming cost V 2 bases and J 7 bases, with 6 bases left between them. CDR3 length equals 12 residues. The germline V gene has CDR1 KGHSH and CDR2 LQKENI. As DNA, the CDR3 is TGTGCCAGCTCACCAATGGCTAATGAGCAGTTCTTC. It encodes CASSPMANEQFF.

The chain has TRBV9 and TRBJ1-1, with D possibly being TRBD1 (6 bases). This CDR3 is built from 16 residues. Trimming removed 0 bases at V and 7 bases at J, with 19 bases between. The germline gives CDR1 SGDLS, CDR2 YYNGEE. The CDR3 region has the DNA TGTGCCAGCAGCGTAGGTCTGGGTCAGGGGCAGGGTGAAGCTTTCTTT. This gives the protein CASSVGLGQGQGEAFF.

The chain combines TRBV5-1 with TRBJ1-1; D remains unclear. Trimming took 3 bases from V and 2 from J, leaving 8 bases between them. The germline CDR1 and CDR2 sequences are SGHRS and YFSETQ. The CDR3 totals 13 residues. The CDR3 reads CASSWVVNTEAFF. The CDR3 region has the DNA TGCGCCAGCAGCTGGGTAGTTAACACTGAAGCTTTCTTT. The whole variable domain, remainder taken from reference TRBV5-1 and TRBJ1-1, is KAGVTQTPRYLIKTRGQQVTLSCSPISGHRSVSWYQQTPGQGLQFLFEYFSETQRNKGNFPGRFSGRQFSNSRSEMNVSTLELGDSALYLCASSWVVNTEAFFGQGTRLTVV.

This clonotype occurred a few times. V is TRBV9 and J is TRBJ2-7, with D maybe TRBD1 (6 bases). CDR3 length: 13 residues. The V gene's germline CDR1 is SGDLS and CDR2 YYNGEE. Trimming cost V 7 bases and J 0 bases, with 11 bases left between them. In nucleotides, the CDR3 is TGTGCCAGCGGGGGCAGGAGCTCCTACGAGCAGTACTTC. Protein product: CASGGRSSYEQYF.

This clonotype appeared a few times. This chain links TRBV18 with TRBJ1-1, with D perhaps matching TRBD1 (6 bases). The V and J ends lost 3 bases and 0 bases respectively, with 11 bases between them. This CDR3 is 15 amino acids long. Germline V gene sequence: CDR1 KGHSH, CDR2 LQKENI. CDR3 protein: CASSPTGLMNTEAFF. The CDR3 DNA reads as TGTGCCAGCTCACCGACAGGTCTGATGAACACTGAAGCTTTCTTT.

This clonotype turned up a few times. This CDR3 is CASSLGLGDSQPQHF. The CDR3 DNA reads TGTGCCAGCAGTTTAGGTTTGGGGGATAGTCAGCCCCAGCATTTT. The J gene is TRBJ1-5, the V gene TRBV12-3 or TRBV12-4, with D perhaps TRBD1 (5 bases). This CDR3 spans 15 amino acids. V was pared by 1 base and J by 6 bases, with 13 bases between.

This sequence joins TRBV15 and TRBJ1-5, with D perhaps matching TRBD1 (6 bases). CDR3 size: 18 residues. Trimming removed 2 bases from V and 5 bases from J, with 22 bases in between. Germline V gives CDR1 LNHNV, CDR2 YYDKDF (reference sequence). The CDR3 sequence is CATSRLPHRATEDQPQHF. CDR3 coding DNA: TGTGCCACCAGCAGACTCCCCCACAGGGCGACGGAAGATCAGCCCCAGCATTTT.

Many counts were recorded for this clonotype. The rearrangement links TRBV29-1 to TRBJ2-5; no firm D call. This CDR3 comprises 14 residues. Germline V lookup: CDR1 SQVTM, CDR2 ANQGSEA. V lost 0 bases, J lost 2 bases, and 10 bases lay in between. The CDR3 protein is CSVEEGSQQETQYF. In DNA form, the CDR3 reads TGCAGCGTTGAAGAGGGGTCGCAGCAAGAGACCCAGTACTTC.

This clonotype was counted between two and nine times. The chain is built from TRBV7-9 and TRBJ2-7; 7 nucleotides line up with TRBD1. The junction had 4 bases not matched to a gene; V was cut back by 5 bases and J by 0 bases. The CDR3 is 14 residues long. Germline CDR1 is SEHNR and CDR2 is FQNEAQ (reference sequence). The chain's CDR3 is CASSETGFSYEQYF. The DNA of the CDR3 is TGTGCCAGCAGCGAGACAGGGTTCTCCTACGAGCAGTACTTC.

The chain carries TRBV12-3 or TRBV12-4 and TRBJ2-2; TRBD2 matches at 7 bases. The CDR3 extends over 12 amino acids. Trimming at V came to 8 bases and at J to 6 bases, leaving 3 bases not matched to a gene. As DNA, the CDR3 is TGTGCCAGCTGCGGGGGTGCCGGGGAGCTGTTTTTT. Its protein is CASCGGAGELFF.

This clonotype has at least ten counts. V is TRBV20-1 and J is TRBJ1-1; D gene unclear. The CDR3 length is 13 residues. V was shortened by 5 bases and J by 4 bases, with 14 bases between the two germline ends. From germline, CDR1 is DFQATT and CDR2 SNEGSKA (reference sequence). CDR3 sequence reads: CSAPPWTGTEAFF. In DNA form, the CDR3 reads TGCAGTGCTCCCCCCTGGACGGGCACTGAAGCTTTCTTT.

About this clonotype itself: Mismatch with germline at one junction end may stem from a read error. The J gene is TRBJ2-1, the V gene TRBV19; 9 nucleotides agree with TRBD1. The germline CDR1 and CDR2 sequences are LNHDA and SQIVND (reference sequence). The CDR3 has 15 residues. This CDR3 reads CASRIDRGAYNEQFF. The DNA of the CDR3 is TGTGCCAGTAGGATAGACAGGGGGGCCTACAATGAGCAGTTCTTC.

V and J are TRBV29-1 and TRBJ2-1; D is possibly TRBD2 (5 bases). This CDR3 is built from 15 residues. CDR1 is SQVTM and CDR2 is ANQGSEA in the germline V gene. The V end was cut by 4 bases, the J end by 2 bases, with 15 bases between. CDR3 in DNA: TGCAGCGTTGCCTTATATCTGAGGGCCTACAATGAGCAGTTCTTC. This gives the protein CSVALYLRAYNEQFF.

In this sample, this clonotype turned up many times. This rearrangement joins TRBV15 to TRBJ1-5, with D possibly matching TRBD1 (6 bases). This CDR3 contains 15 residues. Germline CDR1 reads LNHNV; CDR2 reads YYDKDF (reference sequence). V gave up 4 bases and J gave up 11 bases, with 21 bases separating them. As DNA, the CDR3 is TGTGCCACCAGCAACACCGGGACACCGGGTTGGGCCCAGCATTTT. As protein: CATSNTGTPGWAQHF.

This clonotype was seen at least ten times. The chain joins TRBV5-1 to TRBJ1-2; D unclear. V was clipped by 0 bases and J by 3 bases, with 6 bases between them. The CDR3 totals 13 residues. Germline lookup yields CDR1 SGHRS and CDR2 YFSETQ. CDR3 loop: CASSLGRYYGYTF. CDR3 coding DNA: TGCGCCAGCAGCTTGGGACGGTACTATGGCTACACCTTC. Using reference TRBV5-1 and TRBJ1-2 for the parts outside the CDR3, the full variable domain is KAGVTQTPRYLIKTRGQQVTLSCSPISGHRSVSWYQQTPGQGLQFLFEYFSETQRNKGNFPGRFSGRQFSNSRSEMNVSTLELGDSALYLCASSLGRYYGYTFGSGTRLTVV.

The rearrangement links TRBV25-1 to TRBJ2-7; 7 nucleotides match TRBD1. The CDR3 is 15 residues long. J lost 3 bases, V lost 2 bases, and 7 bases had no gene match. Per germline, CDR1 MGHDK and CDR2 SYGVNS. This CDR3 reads CASSETGQLSYEQYF. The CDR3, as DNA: TGTGCCAGCAGTGAAACGGGACAGCTAAGCTACGAGCAGTACTTC.

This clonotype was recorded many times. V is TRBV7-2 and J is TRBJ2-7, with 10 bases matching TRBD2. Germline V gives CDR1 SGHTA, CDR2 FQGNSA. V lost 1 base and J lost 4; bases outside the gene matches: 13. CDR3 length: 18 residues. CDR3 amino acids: CASSLVLAGDTEKYEQYF. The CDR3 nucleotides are TGTGCCAGCAGCTTAGTGCTAGCGGGAGATACCGAAAAATACGAGCAGTACTTC.

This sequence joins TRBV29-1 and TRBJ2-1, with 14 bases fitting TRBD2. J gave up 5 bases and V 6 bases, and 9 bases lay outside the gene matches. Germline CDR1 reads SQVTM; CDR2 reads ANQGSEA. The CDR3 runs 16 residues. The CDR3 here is CSVRPGLAGEHNEQFF. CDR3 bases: TGCAGCGTACGCCCGGGACTAGCGGGAGAGCACAATGAGCAGTTCTTC.

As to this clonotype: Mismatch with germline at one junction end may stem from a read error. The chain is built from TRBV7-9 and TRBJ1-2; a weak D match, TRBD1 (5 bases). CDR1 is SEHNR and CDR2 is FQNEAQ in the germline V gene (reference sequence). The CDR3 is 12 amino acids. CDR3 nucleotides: TGTGCCAGCAGCTTAGGGAACGACCGGGACTTCTTC. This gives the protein CASSLGNDRDFF.

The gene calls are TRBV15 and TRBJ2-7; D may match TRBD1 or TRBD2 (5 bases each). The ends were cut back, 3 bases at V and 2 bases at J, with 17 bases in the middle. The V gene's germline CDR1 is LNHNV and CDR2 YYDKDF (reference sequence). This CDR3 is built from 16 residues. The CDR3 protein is CATSSPGPMVTYEQYF. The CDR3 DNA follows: TGTGCCACCAGCAGCCCGGGGCCAATGGTGACCTACGAGCAGTACTTC.

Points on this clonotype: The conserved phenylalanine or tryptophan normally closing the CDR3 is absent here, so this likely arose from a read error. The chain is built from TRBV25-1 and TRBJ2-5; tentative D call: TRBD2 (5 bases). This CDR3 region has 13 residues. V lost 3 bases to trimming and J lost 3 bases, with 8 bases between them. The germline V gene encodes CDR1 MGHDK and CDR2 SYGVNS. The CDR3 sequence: CASSENGEETQYL. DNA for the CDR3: TGTGCCAGCAGTGAGAACGGGGAAGAGACCCAGTACTTA.